This TCR beta chain was recorded in a study of T cell changes during pregnancy in multiple sclerosis. This CDR3 spans 16 amino acids. V shed 5 bases, J shed 3 bases, and the junction held 10 bases outside the gene matches. From germline, CDR1 is MNHEY and CDR2 SMNVEV (reference sequence). The assay was immunoSEQ multiplex PCR, and TCRdb's table has in-frame clones only and misses some. This sample has around 50,000 clones, with 85% to 90% found just once. The origin of this receptor is a female donor with multiple sclerosis, enrolled in a pregnancy study. The chain joins TRBV27 to TRBJ1-2; 9 bases are a match to TRBD1. The sample was CD8+ T cells from peripheral blood mononuclear cells, taken in the second trimester of pregnancy. DNA of the CDR3: TGTGCCAGCAGTCCCGGGACAGGGACGTCGTACTATGGCTACACCTTC. Residues: CASSPGTGTSYYGYTF.